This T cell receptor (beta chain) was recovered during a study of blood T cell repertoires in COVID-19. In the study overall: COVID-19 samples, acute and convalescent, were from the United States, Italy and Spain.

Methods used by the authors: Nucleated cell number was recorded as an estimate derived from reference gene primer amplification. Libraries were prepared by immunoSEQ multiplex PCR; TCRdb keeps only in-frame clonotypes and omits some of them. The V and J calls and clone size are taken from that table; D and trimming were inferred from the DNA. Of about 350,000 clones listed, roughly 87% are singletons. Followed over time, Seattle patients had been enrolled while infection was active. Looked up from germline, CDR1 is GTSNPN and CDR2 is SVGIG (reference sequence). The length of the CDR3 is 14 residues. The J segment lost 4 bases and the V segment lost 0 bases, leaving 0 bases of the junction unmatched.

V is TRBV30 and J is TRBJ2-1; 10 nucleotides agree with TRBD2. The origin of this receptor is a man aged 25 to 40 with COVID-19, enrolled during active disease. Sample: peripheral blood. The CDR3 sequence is CAWSVAGGYNEQFF. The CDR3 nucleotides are TGTGCCTGGAGTGTAGCGGGAGGGTACAATGAGCAGTTCTTC. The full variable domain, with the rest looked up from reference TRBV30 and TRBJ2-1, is SQTIHQWPATLVQPVGSPLSLECTVEGTSNPNLYWYRQAAGRGLQLLFYSVGIGQISSEVPQNLSASRPQDRQFILSSKKLLLSDSGFYLCAWSVAGGYNEQFFGPGTRLTVL.